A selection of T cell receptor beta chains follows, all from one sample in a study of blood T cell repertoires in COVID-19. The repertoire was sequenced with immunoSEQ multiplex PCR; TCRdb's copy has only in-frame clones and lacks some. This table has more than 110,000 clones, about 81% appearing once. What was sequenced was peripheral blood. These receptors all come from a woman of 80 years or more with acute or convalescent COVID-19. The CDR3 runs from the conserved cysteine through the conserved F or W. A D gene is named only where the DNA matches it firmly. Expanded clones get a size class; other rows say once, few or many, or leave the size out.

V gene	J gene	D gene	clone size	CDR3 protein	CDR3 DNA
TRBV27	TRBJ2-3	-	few	CASSILALPGDTQYF	TGTGCCAGCAGTATCTTAGCTCTCCCCGGAGATACGCAGTATTTT
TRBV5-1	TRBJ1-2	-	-	CASSLGGSDYGYTF	TGCGCCAGCAGCTTGGGAGGGTCGGACTATGGCTACACCTTC
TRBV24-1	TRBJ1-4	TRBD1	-	CATSDPGQGEKLFF	TGTGCCACCAGTGACCCCGGACAGGGAGAAAAACTGTTTTTT
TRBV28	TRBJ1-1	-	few	CATQGFGNTEAFF	TGTGCCACACAGGGCTTCGGGAACACTGAAGCTTTCTTT
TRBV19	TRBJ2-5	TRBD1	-	CATAVGTGAQETQYF	TGTGCCACCGCTGTCGGGACAGGGGCCCAAGAGACCCAGTACTTC
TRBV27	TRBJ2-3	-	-	CASSLNTDTQYF	TGTGCCAGCAGTCTAAACACAGATACGCAGTATTTT
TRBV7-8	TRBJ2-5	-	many	CASSFLGRLDQQETQYF	TGTGCCAGCAGCTTCCTCGGTCGACTGGATCAGCAAGAGACCCAGTACTTC
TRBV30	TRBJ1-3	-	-	CAWSVRGSGNTIYF	TGTGCCTGGAGTGTACGGGGCTCTGGAAACACCATATATTTT
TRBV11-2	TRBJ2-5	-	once	CASSSNRDLKTQYF	TGTGCCAGCAGCTCCAACCGGGATCTGAAGACCCAGTACTTC
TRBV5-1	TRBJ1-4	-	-	CASSQGSGDEKLFF	TGCGCCAGCAGCCAGGGATCGGGAGATGAAAAACTGTTTTTT
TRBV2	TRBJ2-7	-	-	CASSYILRYEQYF	TGTGCCAGCAGTTACATCCTCCGCTACGAGCAGTACTTC
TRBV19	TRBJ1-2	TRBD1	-	CASRDRGPAGYTF	TGTGCCAGTAGGGATAGGGGGCCTGCTGGCTACACCTTC
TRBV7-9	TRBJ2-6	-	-	CASTQVRGTSGANVLTF	TGTGCCAGCACCCAGGTCCGGGGGACTTCGGGGGCCAACGTCCTGACTTTC
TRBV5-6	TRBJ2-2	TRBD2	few	CASSPSGTSGSSGELFF	TGTGCCAGCAGCCCCTCCGGGACTAGCGGGAGTAGCGGGGAGCTGTTTTTT
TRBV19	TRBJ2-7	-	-	CASSQSGSYEQYF	TGTGCCAGTAGCCAGAGCGGTTCCTACGAGCAGTACTTC
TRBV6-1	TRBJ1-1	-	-	CASSDRTLGHTEAFF	TGTGCCAGCAGTGATAGGACACTCGGACACACTGAAGCTTTCTTT
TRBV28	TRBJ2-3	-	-	CASSFYRTSTDTQYF	TGTGCCAGCAGTTTTTACCGGACTAGCACAGATACGCAGTATTTT
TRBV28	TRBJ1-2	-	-	CASTLGTLSNYGYTF	TGTGCCAGCACCCTCGGGACACTGAGTAACTATGGCTACACCTTC
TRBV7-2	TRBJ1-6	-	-	CASTLMGAVDSPLHF	TGTGCCAGCACCCTCATGGGAGCAGTCGACTCACCCCTCCACTTT
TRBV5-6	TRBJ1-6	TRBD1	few	CASSLGGQNYNSPLHF	TGTGCCAGCAGCTTGGGGGGACAGAACTATAATTCACCCCTCCACTTT
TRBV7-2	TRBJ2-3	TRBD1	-	CASSLDRGATDTQYF	TGTGCCAGCAGCTTGGACAGGGGAGCTACGGATACGCAGTATTTT
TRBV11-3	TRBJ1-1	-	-	CASSSTGRGAEAFF	TGTGCCAGCAGCTCGACAGGTCGGGGGGCTGAAGCTTTCTTT
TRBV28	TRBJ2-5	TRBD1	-	CASSFRQGVWETQYF	TGTGCCAGCAGTTTTCGGCAGGGGGTATGGGAGACCCAGTACTTC
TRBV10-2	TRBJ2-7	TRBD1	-	CASGDSGSYYEQYF	TGCGCCAGTGGGGACAGCGGATCTTACTACGAGCAGTACTTC
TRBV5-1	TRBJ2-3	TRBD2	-	CASRGSGLSTDTQYF	TGCGCCAGCAGGGGTAGCGGGCTGAGCACAGATACGCAGTATTTT
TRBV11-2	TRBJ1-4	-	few	CASSLGAGRFNEKLFF	TGTGCCAGCAGCTTAGGGGCAGGGCGATTTAATGAAAAACTGTTTTTT
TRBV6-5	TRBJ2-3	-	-	CASSSGTDTQYF	TGTGCCAGCAGTAGCGGTACAGATACGCAGTATTTT
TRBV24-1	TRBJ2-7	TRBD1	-	CATSGTGTGGNEQYF	TGTGCCACCAGTGGCACCGGGACAGGGGGGAACGAGCAGTACTTC
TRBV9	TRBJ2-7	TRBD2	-	CASSVGTSGSYEQYF	TGTGCCAGCAGCGTAGGGACTAGCGGCTCCTACGAGCAGTACTTC
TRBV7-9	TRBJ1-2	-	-	CASSLGMGIGLSYGYTF	TGTGCCAGCAGCTTAGGGATGGGGATTGGACTTAGCTATGGCTACACCTTC
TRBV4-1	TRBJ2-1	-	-	CASSQGAGLLAYNEQFF	TGCGCCAGCAGCCAAGGGGCGGGGCTTCTCGCTTACAATGAGCAGTTCTTC
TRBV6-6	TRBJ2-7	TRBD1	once	CASRQRTGASYEQYF	TGTGCCAGCAGACAACGGACAGGGGCGTCCTACGAGCAGTACTTC
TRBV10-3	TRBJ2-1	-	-	CAISGGDRYNEQFF	TGTGCCATCAGTGGCGGGGATAGATACAATGAGCAGTTCTTC
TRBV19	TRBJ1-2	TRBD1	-	CASRAQGDGGYTF	TGTGCCAGTAGAGCCCAGGGGGATGGTGGCTACACCTTC
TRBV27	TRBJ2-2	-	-	CASSSLINTGELFF	TGTGCCAGCAGTTCTCTTATAAACACCGGGGAGCTGTTTTTT
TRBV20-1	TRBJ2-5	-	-	CSRYLQETQYF	TGCAGTCGCTATTTACAAGAGACCCAGTACTTC
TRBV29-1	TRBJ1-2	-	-	CSVDQTPGFGYTF	TGCAGCGTTGATCAAACGCCAGGGTTTGGCTACACCTTC
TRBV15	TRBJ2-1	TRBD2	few	CATNPGLAGYNEQFF	TGTGCCACCAACCCGGGACTAGCGGGATACAATGAGCAGTTCTTC
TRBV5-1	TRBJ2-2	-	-	CASSLGGHDTGELFF	TGCGCCAGCAGCTTAGGGGGTCACGACACCGGGGAGCTGTTTTTT
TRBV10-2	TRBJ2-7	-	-	CASTGNTYEQYF	TGCGCCAGCACAGGGAACACCTACGAGCAGTACTTC
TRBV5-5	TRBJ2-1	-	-	CASSLVTRNYNEQFF	TGTGCCAGCAGCTTGGTCACTAGAAACTACAATGAGCAGTTCTTC
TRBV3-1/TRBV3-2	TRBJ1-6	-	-	CASSPETRGRGSPLHF	TGTGCCAGCAGCCCCGAAACCAGGGGCAGAGGTTCACCCCTCCACTTT
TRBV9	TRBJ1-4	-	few	CASSVGQDNEKLFF	TGTGCCAGCAGCGTAGGACAGGATAATGAAAAACTGTTTTTT
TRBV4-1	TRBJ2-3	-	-	CASSQGYLVTQYF	TGCGCCAGCAGCCAAGGTTATCTAGTCACGCAGTATTTT
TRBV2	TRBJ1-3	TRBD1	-	CASTRTPRPGGSGNTIYF	TGTGCCAGCACCCGTACACCGCGACCAGGGGGCTCTGGAAACACCATATATTTT
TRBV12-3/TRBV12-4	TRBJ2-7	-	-	CASSAGGYEQYF	TGTGCCAGCAGCGCCGGGGGCTACGAGCAGTACTTC